The 14 T cell receptor beta chains below all came from one sample that was sequenced in a study of blood T cell repertoires in COVID-19 (dated by TCRdb to 2018 to 2021). The protocol used for the library was the immunoSEQ multiplex PCR assay. Held by TCRdb, this immuneACCESS table contains in-frame sequences only and omits some clones. Under half of the omission traces to an unresolved V gene where checked; the cause of the rest is unknown. The sample profile shows roughly 200,000 clones; around nine tenths of them were found once. The top ten constitute 4% of the sample. The source material was PBMCs or T cells enriched from blood (not recorded which). Receptors originate from a woman aged 25 to 39 with acute COVID-19.

The J gene is TRBJ2-2, the V gene TRBV9; 8 nucleotides match TRBD1. This CDR3 is built from 16 residues. V shed 3 bases, J shed 5 bases, and the junction held 9 bases outside the gene matches. The germline gives CDR1 SGDLS, CDR2 YYNGEE. The CDR3 loop reads CASSAFSTGGTGELFF. In DNA form, the CDR3 reads TGTGCCAGCAGCGCCTTCAGCACAGGGGGAACCGGGGAGCTGTTTTTT.

V gene TRBV9 combines with J gene TRBJ2-5; TRBD2 matches 12 bases. After removal of 4 bases from V and 2 bases from J, the junction contained 3 bases not matched to a gene. The germline V gene encodes CDR1 SGDLS and CDR2 YYNGEE. The CDR3 consists of 15 residues. CDR3 sequence reads: CASSQGLAGQETQYF. In nucleotides, the CDR3 is TGTGCCAGCAGCCAAGGACTAGCGGGACAAGAGACCCAGTACTTC.

This clone was seen more than once but under ten times. V gene TRBV24-1 combines with J gene TRBJ2-7, with a tentative D call TRBD1 (6 bases). CDR1 is KGHDR and CDR2 is SFDVKD in the germline V gene. V was shortened by 4 bases and J by 6 bases, with 12 bases between the two germline ends. The CDR3 length is 13 residues. This CDR3 is CATSESRGGEQYF. As DNA, the CDR3 is TGTGCCACCAGTGAATCACGAGGGGGCGAGCAGTACTTC.

This chain uses TRBV6-5 with TRBJ1-1; 7 bases match TRBD1. J was trimmed by 4 bases and V by 7 bases; bases with no gene match: 9. This CDR3 has 14 amino acids. The germline V gene has CDR1 MNHEY and CDR2 SVGAGI. CDR3 nucleotide sequence: TGTGCCAGCATCCCGACAGGGTTGGCCACTGAAGCTTTCTTT. Translation: CASIPTGLATEAFF.

The chain carries TRBV27 and TRBJ2-7; a weak D match, TRBD1 (6 bases). CDR1 and CDR2 (germline): MNHEY, SMNVEV (reference sequence). Trimming removed 5 bases from V and 2 bases from J, with 25 bases in between. The CDR3 extends over 18 amino acids. The CDR3 region has the DNA TGTGCCAGCAGTGTGCGTGGGGGCGCAAATTTGGGGACCTACGAGCAGTACTTC. Protein product: CASSVRGGANLGTYEQYF.

The chain is built from TRBV5-5 and TRBJ2-3; 9 bases are shared with TRBD2. The trim removed 6 bases at V and 3 bases at J, leaving 17 bases unmatched. The CDR3 length is 18 residues. Per the germline V gene, CDR1 is SGHKS and CDR2 is YYEKEE (reference sequence). The CDR3 protein is CASIQLLAGPRRTDTQYF. Here the CDR3 DNA reads TGTGCCAGCATCCAGCTACTAGCGGGTCCCCGAAGGACAGATACGCAGTATTTT.

This clone appeared once. The chain joins TRBV5-4 to TRBJ2-7; TRBD2 matches 9 bases. This CDR3 region has 16 residues. The J segment lost 4 bases and the V segment lost 4 bases, leaving 12 bases of the junction unmatched. Germline V gives CDR1 SGHNT, CDR2 YYREEE (reference sequence). CDR3 in amino acids: CASSEGPGTSLYEQYF. The CDR3 DNA reads TGTGCCAGCAGCGAAGGTCCCGGGACTAGCCTATACGAGCAGTACTTC.

The CDR3 sequence is CASSTDVGRAYEQYF. The CDR3 nucleotides are TGTGCCAGTAGTACAGACGTCGGGCGGGCCTACGAGCAGTACTTC. V gene TRBV19 combines with J gene TRBJ2-7, with a tentative D call TRBD2 (5 bases). Germline V gene sequence: CDR1 LNHDA, CDR2 SQIVND (reference sequence). This CDR3 has 15 residues. Deletions cut 4 bases from V and 2 bases from J, with 15 bases between.

The chain couples TRBV5-1 to TRBJ1-6, with a possible D match to TRBD1 (6 bases). The germline V and J ends were trimmed by 4 bases and 4 bases, with 9 bases remaining between them. The germline V gene has CDR1 SGHRS and CDR2 YFSETQ. The CDR3 is 14 amino acids. The CDR3 DNA sequence: TGCGCCAGCAGCCCGGACAGTTATAATTCACCCCTCCACTTT. This sequence encodes CASSPDSYNSPLHF.

The table lists this clone with a count of one. This chain links TRBV7-9 with TRBJ1-2; D gene unclear. CDR1 and CDR2 from the germline V gene are SEHNR and FQNEAQ (reference sequence). The V gene lost 5 bases and the J gene lost 8 bases, with 15 bases spanning the gap. The CDR3 contains 13 residues. This CDR3 is CASSPLARLGYTF. Written as DNA, the CDR3 is TGTGCCAGCAGCCCATTGGCCCGCCTGGGCTACACCTTC.

This clone was picked up one time. J is TRBJ2-5 and V is TRBV11-2, with 7 bases fitting TRBD1. CDR1 SGHAT and CDR2 FQNNGV come from the germline V gene. The CDR3 runs 14 residues. J gave up 1 base and V 5 bases, and 4 bases lay outside the gene matches. This CDR3 is CASSPGTVQETQYF. The CDR3 bases are TGTGCCAGCAGCCCCGGGACAGTCCAAGAGACCCAGTACTTC. The complete variable domain, with remaining parts taken from reference TRBV11-2 and TRBJ2-5, reads EAGVAQSPRYKIIEKRQSVAFWCNPISGHATLYWYQQILGQGPKLLIQFQNNGVVDDSQLPKDRFSAERLKGVDSTLKIQPAKLEDSAVYLCASSPGTVQETQYFGPGTRLLVL.

The J gene is TRBJ2-3, the V gene TRBV7-3; no clear D gene. The CDR3 loop spans 13 amino acids. The V end lost 5 bases, the J end lost 2 bases, and 8 bases lay between the germline ends. Germline-derived CDR1 and CDR2 are SGHTA and FQGTGA. CDR3: CASSPEPTDTQYF. In DNA, the CDR3 is TGTGCCAGCAGCCCCGAGCCCACAGATACGCAGTATTTT. The variable domain in full, with the rest retrieved from reference TRBV7-3 and TRBJ2-3, is GAGVSQTPSNKVTEKGKYVELRCDPISGHTALYWYRQSLGQGPEFLIYFQGTGAADDSGLPNDRFFAVRPEGSVSTLKIQRTERGDSAVYLCASSPEPTDTQYFGPGTRLTVL.

This chain uses TRBV15 with TRBJ2-4; 7 bases line up with TRBD1. The CDR3 length is 14 residues. Germline trimming cut 0 bases from V and 7 bases from J; bases unmatched to any gene: 3. Germline CDR1 reads LNHNV; CDR2 reads YYDKDF (reference sequence). This CDR3 is CATSRDSRGNIQYF. CDR3 nucleotides: TGTGCCACCAGCAGAGATTCCAGGGGGAACATTCAGTACTTC.

V usage is TRBV12-3 or TRBV12-4 and J usage is TRBJ1-2; no clear D gene. This CDR3 region has 12 residues. V was cut by 3 bases and J by 8 bases, with 10 bases left in between. The CDR3 region has the DNA TGTGCCAGCAGTTTCTCGGGGTCGGGCTACACCTTC. Encoded protein: CASSFSGSGYTF.